This TCR beta chain was obtained from a study of blood T cell repertoires in COVID-19 (dated by TCRdb to between 2020 and 2021). Turning to the overall study: Samples covering the acute and convalescent phases of COVID-19 were provided by collaborators in the United States, Italy and Spain. A de-identified subject ID, COVID-19 status, age in years and sex were almost always included in the sample metadata. The material from the prospective study consisted of cDNA or gDNA derived from T cells, B-cell-depleted T cells, or PBMCs. The samples were drawn from the first 160 participants of the ongoing ImmuneRACE study and from 1,254 subjects provided by 6 global collaborators. A freely available public database, intended as a resource for researchers studying the immune response to SARS-CoV-2, is where the repertoires were released. HLA class I and class II types, where available, came from metadata supplied by the sample provider rather than from assay-based typing. Deeply sampled blood TCRbeta repertoires from subjects exposed to, actively infected with, or recovered from COVID-19 were included in the dataset.

TCRbeta CDR3 regions were amplified from genomic DNA using the immunoSEQ Assay, a bias-controlled multiplex PCR. The paper's processing steps were these. The number of nucleated cells in each sample was estimated by amplification of reference gene primers within the assay. Sequence reads were collapsed and filtered to measure the absolute abundance of every unique TCRbeta CDR3 rearrangement. For each sample, productive Simpson clonality was calculated by taking the square root of Simpson's diversity index across productive rearrangements. Drawn from immuneACCESS, this table holds only the in-frame rearrangements with V and J called that TCRdb kept. Clones are partly lost; checked studies trace under half to an unresolved V gene and leave the rest unexplained. For V, J and clone size, that table is used; D and trimming come from the DNA. For this sample there are 150,000 to 200,000 clones; 80% to 90% appear just once. Around 8.6% of the sample lies in the top ten.

Regarding this clone: The specificity of this receptor is unknown. No base qualities exist here, and no much larger clone lies one base off it.

General study outcomes and caveats: The quantity of clinical and demographic metadata differed by source and by participant and was supplied without curation.

Collaborating institutions collected whole blood in K2EDTA tubes following their own protocols. For TCRbeta analysis, collaborators shipped samples in one of three forms: frozen whole blood, isolated PBMCs, or DNA extracted from either of those sample types. Germline trimming amounts to 5 bases on V and 4 bases on J, with 13 as the count of junction bases outside the gene matches. CDR1 and CDR2, looked up from the germline V gene, are SGHAT and FQNNGV. Including the terminal cysteine and phenylalanine, the CDR3 comprises 16 residues. Only the CDR3 portion is preserved as DNA: 48 bases, with reading frame beginning at the first base.

The source of this sequence is a man over 45 with active or convalescent COVID-19. Sequencing input: peripheral blood. The chain uses TRBV11-2 and TRBJ2-7, with 8 central nucleotides matching TRBD1. The CDR3 region: CASSRWGGDRRYEQYF. The bases are TGTGCCAGCAGCCGATGGGGCGGGGACAGGCGATACGAGCAGTACTTC. Extended through the reference TRBV11-2 and TRBJ2-7 proteins, this CDR3 yields the full variable domain: EAGVAQSPRYKIIEKRQSVAFWCNPISGHATLYWYQQILGQGPKLLIQFQNNGVVDDSQLPKDRFSAERLKGVDSTLKIQPAKLEDSAVYLCASSRWGGDRRYEQYFGPGTRLTVT.